This T cell receptor beta chain is drawn from a study of blood T cell repertoires in COVID-19. The germline CDR1 and CDR2 sequences are SGHRS and YFSETQ. The CDR3 runs 12 residues. Comments on this clone: At one boundary the junction diverges from the germline segment, which might be a read error.

Data came from immunoSEQ multiplex PCR; TCRdb stores just in-frame clones and leaves some out. The repertoire includes approximately 250,000 clones, about 83% of them detected once, and under 4.5% sits in the top ten. The sequencing sample was made of peripheral blood. The J gene is TRBJ2-4, the V gene TRBV5-1, with a weak D call TRBD1 (6 bases). The receptor's source is a man aged 45-60 years with acute or convalescent COVID-19. The CDR3, as DNA: TGCGCCAGCAGCTTGCCAGGGGACCCTTTAAACTTC. Residues: CASSLPGDPLNF.